This T cell receptor beta chain was captured in a study of shared clonotypes between healthy human individuals. Points from the study as a whole: It was only blood that was sampled, and tissue repertoires likely differ.

A note on this clone: Its antigen remains unidentified.

Trimming stripped 4 bases from V and 4 bases from J, with 16 bases between. Germline CDR1 reads LGHNA; CDR2 reads YSLEER. This CDR3 contains 16 residues. CD4+ cells yielded CD45RA+ naive and CD45RA-negative memory subsets. The method was immunoSEQ multiplex PCR; TCRdb's version includes in-frame clones alone and lacks a portion of them. The profile covers more than 1,200,000 clones, with 98% to 99% appearing a single time and around 0.38% taken by the ten largest. This receptor was taken from a man younger than 45 in good health. Specimen: naive CD4+ T cells sorted from blood. Noted subset: CD45RA+ positively selected. The gene calls are TRBV4-3 and TRBJ2-2, with D perhaps TRBD2 (5 bases). The CDR3 sequence: CASSPWTLSSTGELFF. The CDR3 DNA reads TGCGCCAGCAGCCCCTGGACTCTTTCCAGCACCGGGGAGCTGTTTTTT.